This TCR beta chain comes out of a study of blood T cell repertoires in COVID-19 (dated by TCRdb to 2020 to 2021). Broadly, across the study: Collaborator samples came from the United States, Italy and Spain and covered acute and convalescent phases of COVID-19. Nearly every sample came with metadata listing a de-identified subject ID, COVID-19 status, age in years and sex. The repertoires were released in a freely available public database meant as a resource for research on the immune response to SARS-CoV-2. Samples came from the ongoing ImmuneRACE study (first 160 participants) plus 1,254 subjects from 6 global collaborators. Where HLA class I and class II types were available, the types were taken from metadata supplied by the sample provider, not from assay-based typing. Subjects who had been exposed to COVID-19, were actively infected with it, or had recovered from it provided the deeply sampled blood TCRbeta repertoires that made up the dataset. The material from the prospective study consisted of cDNA or gDNA derived from T cells, B-cell-depleted T cells, or PBMCs. General findings and caveats noted by the study authors: How much clinical and demographic metadata was included differed by source and by participant, and the metadata was provided uncurated.

The CDR3, from cysteine to phenylalanine, totals 16 residues. The read is trimmed to its CDR3 DNA, 48 bases read in frame from base 1. After removal of 4 bases from V and 6 bases from J, the junction retains 15 bases not matched to a gene. The germline V gene encodes CDR1 LNHDA and CDR2 SQIVND (reference sequence). Whole blood was collected in K2EDTA tubes by collaborating institutions according to the institutions' own protocols. For TCRbeta analysis, collaborator samples were shipped as frozen whole blood, as isolated PBMCs, or as DNA extracted from either sample type. About this clone: Its recognized antigen is unknown. Base qualities are missing; no much larger clone stands one base away.

TCRbeta CDR3 regions were amplified from genomic DNA by means of the immunoSEQ Assay, a bias-controlled multiplex PCR. In the source study's methods: Within the assay, amplification of reference gene primers was used to estimate how many nucleated cells each sample contained. Sequence reads were collapsed and filtered to measure the absolute abundance of every unique TCRbeta CDR3 rearrangement. Productive Simpson clonality was computed per sample as the square root of Simpson's diversity index over productive rearrangements. The table comes from immuneACCESS by way of TCRdb, which keeps in-frame sequences with V and J called. Part of the clones is missing from these tables; in studies checked, under half for an unresolved V gene and the rest for unknown reasons. V, J and clone size reflect that table, while D and trimming were determined from the DNA. The sample table shows hundreds of thousands of clones, and roughly nine tenths are seen once. The ten largest clones add up to less than 0.75% of the sample.

Recombination connected TRBV19 to TRBJ2-7, with 7 central nucleotides matching TRBD2. The clonotype originates from a man aged 40-55 years with acute or convalescent COVID-19. Sequences were obtained from peripheral blood. The nucleotides read TGTGCCAGTAGTACACCTACGGGAGGAGAAATTAGCGAGCAGTACTTC. It codes for CASSTPTGGEISEQYF. With the portions outside the CDR3 filled from the reference TRBV19 and TRBJ2-7 genes, the complete variable region becomes DGGITQSPKYLFRKEGQNVTLSCEQNLNHDAMYWYRQDPGQGLRLIYYSQIVNDFQKGDIAEGYSVSREKKESFPLTVTSAQKNPTAFYLCASSTPTGGEISEQYFGPGTRLTVT.